This T cell receptor beta chain was retrieved from a study of blood T cell repertoires in COVID-19. Background on the study: COVID-19 samples collected from the United States, Italy and Spain covered acute and convalescent phases.

Under the authors' procedure: Amplification with reference gene primers provided the estimates of nucleated cell counts. The repertoire was sequenced with immunoSEQ multiplex PCR; TCRdb's copy has only in-frame clones and lacks some. V and J calls and clone size are those listed in that table; D and trimming were worked out from the DNA. The sample lists almost 80,000 clones, roughly four fifths occurring once. This TCR was sampled from a woman in her seventies with acute or convalescent COVID-19. Material for sequencing was peripheral blood.

CDR3 nucleotides: TGTGCCACCAGCAGCGAATGGACGGGACTCAATCAGCCCCAGCATTTT. As protein: CATSSEWTGLNQPQHF. This chain links TRBV15 with TRBJ1-5; D may be TRBD1 (5 bases). V was trimmed by 3 bases and J by 3 bases, leaving 15 bases between them. In germline, CDR1 is LNHNV, CDR2 YYDKDF (reference sequence). The CDR3 contains 16 residues.